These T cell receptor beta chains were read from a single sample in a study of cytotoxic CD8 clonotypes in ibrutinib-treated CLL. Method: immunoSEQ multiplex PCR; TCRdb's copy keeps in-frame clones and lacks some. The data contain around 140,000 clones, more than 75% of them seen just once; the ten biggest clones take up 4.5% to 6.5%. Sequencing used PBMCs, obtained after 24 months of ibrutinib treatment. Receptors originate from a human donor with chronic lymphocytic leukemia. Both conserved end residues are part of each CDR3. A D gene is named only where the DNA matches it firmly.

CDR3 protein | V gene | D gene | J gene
CASSPRVAGPQQYF | TRBV27 | TRBD2 | TRBJ2-7
CAWSHPGRGEKLFF | TRBV30 | . | TRBJ1-4
CASSIEPRGGREQYF | TRBV19 | TRBD1 | TRBJ2-7
CASSPPEREKLFF | TRBV18 | . | TRBJ1-4
CASRDRVSYEQYF | TRBV5-1 | TRBD1 | TRBJ2-7
CASNPSGLVFEQFF | TRBV11-2 | . | TRBJ2-1
CASSLGLNPWVTEAFF | TRBV5-8 | . | TRBJ1-1
CASSVGFYEQYF | TRBV5-6 | . | TRBJ2-7
CASSTGTANSPLHF | TRBV11-1 | TRBD1 | TRBJ1-6
CASSPQGPQEKLFF | TRBV5-1 | . | TRBJ1-4
CASTGARENEKLFF | TRBV19 | . | TRBJ1-4
CASSPGWPNYEQYF | TRBV6-4 | . | TRBJ2-7
CASTMGDIGSSEQFF | TRBV19 | . | TRBJ2-1
CASSGRDLNQPQHF | TRBV18 | . | TRBJ1-5
CASSLYRADYGYTF | TRBV7-2 | . | TRBJ1-2
CASRAPGLAGYEQYF | TRBV6-1 | TRBD2 | TRBJ2-7
CASRGGQAVDGYTF | TRBV2 | TRBD1 | TRBJ1-2
CASSQQGAGGPGTGELFF | TRBV4-2 | TRBD2 | TRBJ2-2
CSARDRTEAFF | TRBV20-1 | . | TRBJ1-1
CASSKTQRPRLQFF | TRBV19 | . | TRBJ2-1
CASSYPPSGRTDTQYF | TRBV6-6 | TRBD2 | TRBJ2-3
CASSPGQGFAEQYF | TRBV5-1 | TRBD1 | TRBJ2-7
CASSWSRGETQYF | TRBV27 | . | TRBJ2-5
CASSPGGWYEQYF | TRBV7-3 | . | TRBJ2-7
CASSVKGTAYEQYF | TRBV6-5 | TRBD1 | TRBJ2-7
CASSEALVAGAYEQYF | TRBV6-1 | . | TRBJ2-7
CASSYTRTAPYEQYF | TRBV6-5 | . | TRBJ2-7
CASSEFPPGSSYEQYF | TRBV2 | . | TRBJ2-7
CASSARNSPLHF | TRBV6-5 | . | TRBJ1-6
CASSKGLAAYEQYF | TRBV21-1 | . | TRBJ2-7
CATSLELRLEATNEKLFF | TRBV7-9 | . | TRBJ1-4
CAGRQFSGANVLTF | TRBV7-9 | . | TRBJ2-6
CASNRDRGRETQYF | TRBV5-6 | TRBD1 | TRBJ2-5
CASSVALNTEAFF | TRBV9 | . | TRBJ1-1
CASSYGTGGSYNEQFF | TRBV5-6 | TRBD1 | TRBJ2-1
CASSLRKDTEAFF | TRBV6-5 | . | TRBJ1-1